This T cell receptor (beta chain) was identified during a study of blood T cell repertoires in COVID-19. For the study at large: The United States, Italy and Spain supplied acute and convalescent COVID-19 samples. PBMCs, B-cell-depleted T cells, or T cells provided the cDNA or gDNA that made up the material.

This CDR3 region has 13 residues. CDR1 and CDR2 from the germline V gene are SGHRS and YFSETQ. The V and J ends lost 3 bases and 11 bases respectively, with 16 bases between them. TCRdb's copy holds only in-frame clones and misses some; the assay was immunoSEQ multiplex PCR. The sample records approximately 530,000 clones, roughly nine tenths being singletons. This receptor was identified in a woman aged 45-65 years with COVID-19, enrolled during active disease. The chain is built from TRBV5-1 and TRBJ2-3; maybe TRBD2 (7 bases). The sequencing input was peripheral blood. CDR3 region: CASSSGGSLLQYF. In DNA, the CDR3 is TGCGCCAGCAGCTCGGGGGGCAGCCTACTGCAGTATTTT. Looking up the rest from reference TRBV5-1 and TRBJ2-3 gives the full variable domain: KAGVTQTPRYLIKTRGQQVTLSCSPISGHRSVSWYQQTPGQGLQFLFEYFSETQRNKGNFPGRFSGRQFSNSRSEMNVSTLELGDSALYLCASSSGGSLLQYFGPGTRLTVL.